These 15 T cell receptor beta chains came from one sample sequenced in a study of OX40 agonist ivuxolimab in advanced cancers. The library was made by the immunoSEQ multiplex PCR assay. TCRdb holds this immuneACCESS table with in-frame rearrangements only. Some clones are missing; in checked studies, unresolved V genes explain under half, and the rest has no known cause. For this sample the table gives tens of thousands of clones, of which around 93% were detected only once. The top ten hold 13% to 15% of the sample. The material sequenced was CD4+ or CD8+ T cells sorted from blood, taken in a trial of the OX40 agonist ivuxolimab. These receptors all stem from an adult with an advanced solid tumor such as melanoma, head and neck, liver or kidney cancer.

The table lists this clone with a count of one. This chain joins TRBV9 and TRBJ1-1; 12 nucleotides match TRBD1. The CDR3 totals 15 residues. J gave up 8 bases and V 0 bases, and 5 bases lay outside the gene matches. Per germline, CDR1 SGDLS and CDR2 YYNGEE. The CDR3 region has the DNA TGTGCCAGCAGCGTAGCTGGGACAGGGGGCCAGGAAGCTTTCTTT. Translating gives CASSVAGTGGQEAFF. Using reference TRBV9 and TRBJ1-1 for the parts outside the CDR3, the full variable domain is DSGVTQTPKHLITATGQRVTLRCSPRSGDLSVYWYQQSLDQGLQFLIQYYNGEERAKGNILERFSAQQFPDLHSELNLSSLELGDSALYFCASSVAGTGGQEAFFGQGTRLTVV.

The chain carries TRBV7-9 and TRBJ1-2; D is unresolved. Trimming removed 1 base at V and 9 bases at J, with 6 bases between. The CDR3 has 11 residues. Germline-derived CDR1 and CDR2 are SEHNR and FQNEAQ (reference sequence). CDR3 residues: CASSLGTRYTF. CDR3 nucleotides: TGTGCCAGCAGCTTAGGGACCCGCTACACCTTC.

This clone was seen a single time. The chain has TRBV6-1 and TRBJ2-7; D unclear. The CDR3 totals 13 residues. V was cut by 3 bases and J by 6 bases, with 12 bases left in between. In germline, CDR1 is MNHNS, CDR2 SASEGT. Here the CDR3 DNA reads TGTGCCAGCAGTGACGACACGATTGTCGAGCAGTACTTC. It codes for CASSDDTIVEQYF.

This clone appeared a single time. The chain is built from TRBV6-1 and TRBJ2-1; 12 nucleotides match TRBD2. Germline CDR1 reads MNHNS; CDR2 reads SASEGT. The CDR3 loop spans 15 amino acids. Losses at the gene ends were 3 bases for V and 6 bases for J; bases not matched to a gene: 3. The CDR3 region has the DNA TGTGCCAGCAGTGACACTAGCGGGAGGTCCAATGAGCAGTTCTTC. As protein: CASSDTSGRSNEQFF.

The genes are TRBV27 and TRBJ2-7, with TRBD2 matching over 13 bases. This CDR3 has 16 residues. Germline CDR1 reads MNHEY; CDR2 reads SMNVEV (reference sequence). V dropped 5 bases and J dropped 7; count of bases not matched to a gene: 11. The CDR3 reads CASSTLGLAGEGEQYF. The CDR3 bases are TGTGCCAGCAGTACTCTCGGACTAGCGGGAGAAGGGGAGCAGTACTTC.

The CDR3 sequence: CASSLFPASGNTIYF. CDR3 nucleotides: TGTGCCAGCAGCTTGTTTCCAGCCTCTGGAAACACCATATATTTT. V usage is TRBV5-4 and J usage is TRBJ1-3; D is ambiguous. Germline V gene data show CDR1 as SGHNT and CDR2 as YYREEE (reference sequence). Between the trimmed V and J ends, which lost 1 base and 0 bases, there was a span of 8 bases. The CDR3 length is 15 residues.

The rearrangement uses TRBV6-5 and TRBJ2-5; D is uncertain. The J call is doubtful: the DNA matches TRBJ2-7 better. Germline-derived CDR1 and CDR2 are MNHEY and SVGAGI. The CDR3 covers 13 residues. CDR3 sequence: CASSYTQGYEQYF. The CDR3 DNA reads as TGTGCCAGCAGTTACACCCAAGGGTACGAGCAGTACTTC.

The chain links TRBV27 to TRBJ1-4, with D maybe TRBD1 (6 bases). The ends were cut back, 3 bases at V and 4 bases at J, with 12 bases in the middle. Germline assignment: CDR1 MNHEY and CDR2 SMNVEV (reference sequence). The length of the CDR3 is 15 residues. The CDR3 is CASSFAQGFNEKLFF. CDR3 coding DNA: TGTGCCAGCAGTTTTGCGCAGGGGTTTAATGAAAAACTGTTTTTT.

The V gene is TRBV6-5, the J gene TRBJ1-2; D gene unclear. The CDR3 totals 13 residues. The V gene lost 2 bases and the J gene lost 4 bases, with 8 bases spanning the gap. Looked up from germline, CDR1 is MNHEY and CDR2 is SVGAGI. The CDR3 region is CASSYVRSYGYTF. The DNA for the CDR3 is TGTGCCAGCAGTTACGTCAGGTCCTATGGCTACACCTTC.

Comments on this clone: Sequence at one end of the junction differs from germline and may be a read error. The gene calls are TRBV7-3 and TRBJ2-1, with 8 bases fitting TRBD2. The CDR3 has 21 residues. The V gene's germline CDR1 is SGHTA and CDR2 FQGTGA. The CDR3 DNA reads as TGTGCCAGCAGTTTAAGCGGGAGTGACGGTGGTCCCATAAGCTCCTACAATGAGCAGTTCTTC. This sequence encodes CASSLSGSDGGPISSYNEQFF.

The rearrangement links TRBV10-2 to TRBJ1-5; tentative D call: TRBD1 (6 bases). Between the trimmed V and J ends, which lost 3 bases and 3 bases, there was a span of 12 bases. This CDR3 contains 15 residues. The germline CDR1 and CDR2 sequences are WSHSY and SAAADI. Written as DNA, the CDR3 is TGCGCCAGCAGTGAAGAGGACAGCCTCAATCAGCCCCAGCATTTT. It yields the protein CASSEEDSLNQPQHF.

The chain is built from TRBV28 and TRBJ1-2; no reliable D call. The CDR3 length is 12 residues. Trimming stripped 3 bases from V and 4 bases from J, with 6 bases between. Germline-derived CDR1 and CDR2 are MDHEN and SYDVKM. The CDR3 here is CASSFYSYGYTF. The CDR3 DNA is TGTGCCAGCAGTTTCTACAGCTATGGCTACACCTTC.

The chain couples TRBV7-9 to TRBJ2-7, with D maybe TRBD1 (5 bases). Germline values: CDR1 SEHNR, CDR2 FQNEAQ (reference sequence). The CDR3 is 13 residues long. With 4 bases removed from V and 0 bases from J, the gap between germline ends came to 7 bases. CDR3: CASSSTGSYEQYF. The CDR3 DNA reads TGTGCCAGCAGCTCCACAGGCTCCTACGAGCAGTACTTC.

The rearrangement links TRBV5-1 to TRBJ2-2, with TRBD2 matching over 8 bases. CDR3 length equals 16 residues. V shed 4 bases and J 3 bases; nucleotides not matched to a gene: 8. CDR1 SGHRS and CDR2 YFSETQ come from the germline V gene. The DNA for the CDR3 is TGCGCCAGCAGCCTAAGCGGGAGTATAGACACCGGGGAGCTGTTTTTT. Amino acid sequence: CASSLSGSIDTGELFF.

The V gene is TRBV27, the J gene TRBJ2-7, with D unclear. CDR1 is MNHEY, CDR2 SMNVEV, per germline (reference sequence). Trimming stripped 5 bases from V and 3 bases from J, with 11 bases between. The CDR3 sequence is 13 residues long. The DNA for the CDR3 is TGTGCCAGCAGTCGGACGGTCGACTACGAGCAGTACTTC. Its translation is CASSRTVDYEQYF.